The source of this TCR beta chain is a study of a mutant IDH1 vaccine in newly diagnosed glioma. The wider study: Patients got their first vaccination 4-6 weeks after radiotherapy alone, or with temozolomide cycles. Patients previously underwent radiotherapy, temozolomide, or both, and most underwent both.

Data came from immunoSEQ multiplex PCR; TCRdb stores just in-frame clones and leaves some out. The sample has tens of thousands of clones; roughly four fifths are singletons. Study findings and constraints: Top-clonotype changes in peripheral T cells seemed unrelated to pseudoprogression.

The time point denotes: week 35, safety follow-up. With topical imiquimod, each dose of the vaccine consisted of 300 ug of mutant IDH1 20-mer peptide. Each tumor in the donors was a new WHO grade 3 or 4 astrocytoma, IDH1-mutant and ATRX-lost. About this clone: As yet, its antigen is unknown.

The length of the CDR3 is 15 residues. V dropped 5 bases and J dropped 7; count of bases not matched to a gene: 7. Germline lookup yields CDR1 LNHDA and CDR2 SQIVND (reference sequence). The material was PBMCs, obtained from a glioma patient whose treatment included an IDH1 peptide vaccine. V and J are TRBV19 and TRBJ2-1; 11 nucleotides match TRBD2. This TCR derives from a man aged 50-60 years with glioma. CDR3 nucleotide sequence: TGTGCCAGTAGTGGGGGACTAGCGGATACTAATGAGCAGTTCTTC. As protein: CASSGGLADTNEQFF.